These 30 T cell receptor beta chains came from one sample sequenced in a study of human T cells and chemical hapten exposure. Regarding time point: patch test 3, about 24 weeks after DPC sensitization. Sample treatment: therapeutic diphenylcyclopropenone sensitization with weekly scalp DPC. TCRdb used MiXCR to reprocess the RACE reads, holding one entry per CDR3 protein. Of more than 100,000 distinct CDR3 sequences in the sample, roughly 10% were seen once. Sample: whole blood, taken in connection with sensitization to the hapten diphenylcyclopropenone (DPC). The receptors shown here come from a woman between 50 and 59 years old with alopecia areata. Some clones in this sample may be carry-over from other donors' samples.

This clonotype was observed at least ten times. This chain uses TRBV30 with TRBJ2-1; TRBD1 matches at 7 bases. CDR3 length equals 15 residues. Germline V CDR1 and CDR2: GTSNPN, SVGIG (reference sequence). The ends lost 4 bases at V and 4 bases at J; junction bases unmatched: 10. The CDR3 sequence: CAWTDSTGVYNEQFF. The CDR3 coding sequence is TGTGCCTGGACTGACTCAACAGGGGTATACAATGAGCAGTTCTTC.

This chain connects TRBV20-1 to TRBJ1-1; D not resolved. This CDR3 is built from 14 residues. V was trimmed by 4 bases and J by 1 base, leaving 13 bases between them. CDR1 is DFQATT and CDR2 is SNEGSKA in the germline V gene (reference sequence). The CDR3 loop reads CSANAPDRNTEAFF. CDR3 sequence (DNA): TGCAGTGCTAATGCCCCCGATAGGAACACTGAAGCTTTCTTT.

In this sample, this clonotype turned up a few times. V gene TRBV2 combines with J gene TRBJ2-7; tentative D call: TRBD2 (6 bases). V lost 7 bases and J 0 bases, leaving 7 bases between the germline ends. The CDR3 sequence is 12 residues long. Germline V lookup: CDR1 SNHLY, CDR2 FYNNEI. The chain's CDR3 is CASMTSSYEQYF. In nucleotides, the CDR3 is TGTGCCAGCATGACTAGCTCCTACGAGCAGTACTTC.

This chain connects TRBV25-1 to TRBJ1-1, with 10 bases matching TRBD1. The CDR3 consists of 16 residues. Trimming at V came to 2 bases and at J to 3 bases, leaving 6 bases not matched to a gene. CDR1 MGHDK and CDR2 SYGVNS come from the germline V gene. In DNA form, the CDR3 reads TGTGCCAGCAGTGAAGGTATGGGACAGGGGCACACTGAAGCTTTCTTT. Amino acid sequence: CASSEGMGQGHTEAFF.

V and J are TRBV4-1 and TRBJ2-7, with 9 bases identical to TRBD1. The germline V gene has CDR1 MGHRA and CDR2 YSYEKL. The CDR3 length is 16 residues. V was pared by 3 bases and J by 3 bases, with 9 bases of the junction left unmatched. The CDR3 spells CASSHGSSGQGYEQYF. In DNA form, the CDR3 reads TGCGCCAGCAGCCATGGCTCATCGGGACAGGGCTACGAGCAGTACTTC.

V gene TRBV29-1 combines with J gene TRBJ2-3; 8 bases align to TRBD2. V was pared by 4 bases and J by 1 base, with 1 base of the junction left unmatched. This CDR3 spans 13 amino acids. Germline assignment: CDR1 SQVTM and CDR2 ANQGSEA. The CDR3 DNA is TGCAGCGTTGCAGCGGGAGGCACAGATACGCAGTATTTT. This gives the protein CSVAAGGTDTQYF.

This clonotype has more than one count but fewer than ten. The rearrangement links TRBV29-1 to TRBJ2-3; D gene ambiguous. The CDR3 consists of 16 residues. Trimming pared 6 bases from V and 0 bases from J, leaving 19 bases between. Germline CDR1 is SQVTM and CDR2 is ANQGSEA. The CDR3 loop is CSVVPILKTSTDTQYF. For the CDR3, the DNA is TGCAGCGTGGTCCCAATTCTGAAGACTAGCACAGATACGCAGTATTTT.

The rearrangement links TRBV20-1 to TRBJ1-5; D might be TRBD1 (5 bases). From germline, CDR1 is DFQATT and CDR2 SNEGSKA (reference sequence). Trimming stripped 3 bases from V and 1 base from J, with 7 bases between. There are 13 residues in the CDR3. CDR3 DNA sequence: TGCAGTGCTAGTGACAGAAGCAATCAGCCCCAGCATTTT. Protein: CSASDRSNQPQHF.

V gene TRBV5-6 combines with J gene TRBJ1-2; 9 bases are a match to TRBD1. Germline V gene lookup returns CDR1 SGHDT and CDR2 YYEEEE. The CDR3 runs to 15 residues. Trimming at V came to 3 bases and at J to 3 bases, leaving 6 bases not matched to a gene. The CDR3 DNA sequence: TGTGCCAGCAGCTCCGGACAGGGGATATACTATGGCTACACCTTC. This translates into CASSSGQGIYYGYTF.

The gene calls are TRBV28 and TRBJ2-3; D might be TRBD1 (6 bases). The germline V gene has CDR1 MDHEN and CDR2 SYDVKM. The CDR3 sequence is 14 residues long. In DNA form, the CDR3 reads TGTGCATCACAGGGACCTCAAAACACAGATACGCAGTATTTT. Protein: CASQGPQNTDTQYF. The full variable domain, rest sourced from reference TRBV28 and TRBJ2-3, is DVKVTQSSRYLVKRTGEKVFLECVQDMDHENMFWYRQDPGLGLRLIYFSYDVKMKEKGDIPEGYSVSREKKERFSLILESASTNQTSMYLCASQGPQNTDTQYFGPGTRLTVL.

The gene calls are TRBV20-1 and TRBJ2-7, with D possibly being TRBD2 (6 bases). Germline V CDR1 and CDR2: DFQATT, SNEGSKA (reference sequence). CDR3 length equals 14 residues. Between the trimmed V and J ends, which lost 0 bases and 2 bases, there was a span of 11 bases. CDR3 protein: CSARDGDSPYEQYF. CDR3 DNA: TGCAGTGCTAGAGATGGGGACTCCCCCTACGAGCAGTACTTC.

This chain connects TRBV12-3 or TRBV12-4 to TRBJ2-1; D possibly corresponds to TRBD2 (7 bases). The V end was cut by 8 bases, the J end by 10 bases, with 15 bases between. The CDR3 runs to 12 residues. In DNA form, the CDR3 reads TGTGCCAGCTCGGGGGGCCGAGAAGAGCAGTTCTTC. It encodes CASSGGREEQFF.

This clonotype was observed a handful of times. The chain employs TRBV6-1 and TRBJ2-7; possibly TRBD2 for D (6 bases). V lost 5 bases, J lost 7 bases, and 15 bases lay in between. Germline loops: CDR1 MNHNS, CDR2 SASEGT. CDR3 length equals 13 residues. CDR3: CASSWDWSGEQYF. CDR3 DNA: TGTGCCAGCAGTTGGGACTGGTCGGGAGAGCAGTACTTC.

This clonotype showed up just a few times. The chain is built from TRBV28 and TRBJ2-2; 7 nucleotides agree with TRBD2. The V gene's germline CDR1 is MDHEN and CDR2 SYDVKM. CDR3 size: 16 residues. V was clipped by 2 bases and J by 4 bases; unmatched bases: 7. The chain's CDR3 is CASSLGAGVATGELFF. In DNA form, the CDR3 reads TGTGCCAGCAGTTTAGGGGCGGGAGTAGCCACCGGGGAGCTGTTTTTT.

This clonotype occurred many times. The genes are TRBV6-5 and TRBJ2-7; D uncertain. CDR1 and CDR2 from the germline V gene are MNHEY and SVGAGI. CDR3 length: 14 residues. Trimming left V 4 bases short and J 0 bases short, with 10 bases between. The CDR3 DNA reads TGTGCCAGCAGTTTCGCCCTTGGCTCCTACGAGCAGTACTTC. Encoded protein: CASSFALGSYEQYF.

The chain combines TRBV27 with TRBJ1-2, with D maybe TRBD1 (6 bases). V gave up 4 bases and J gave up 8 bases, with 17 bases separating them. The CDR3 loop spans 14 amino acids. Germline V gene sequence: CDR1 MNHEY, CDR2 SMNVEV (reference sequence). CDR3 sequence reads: CASSSQRGILGYTF. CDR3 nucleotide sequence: TGTGCCAGCAGTTCCCAGAGGGGGATTCTGGGCTACACCTTC.

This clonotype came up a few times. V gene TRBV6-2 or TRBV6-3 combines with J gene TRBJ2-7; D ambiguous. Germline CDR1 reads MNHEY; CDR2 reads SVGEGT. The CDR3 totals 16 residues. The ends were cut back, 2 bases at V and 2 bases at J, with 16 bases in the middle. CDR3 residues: CASSYPGRRPPYEQYF. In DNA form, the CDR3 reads TGTGCCAGCAGTTACCCAGGACGTCGACCCCCCTACGAGCAGTACTTC.

The CDR3 is CASSSGLAGPQETQYF. The DNA for the CDR3 is TGCGCCAGCAGCTCGGGACTAGCGGGCCCCCAAGAGACCCAGTACTTC. The rearrangement links TRBV5-1 to TRBJ2-5; TRBD2 aligns across 12 bases. Losses at the gene ends were 3 bases for V and 1 base for J; bases not matched to a gene: 4. This CDR3 comprises 16 residues. Germline loops: CDR1 SGHRS, CDR2 YFSETQ.

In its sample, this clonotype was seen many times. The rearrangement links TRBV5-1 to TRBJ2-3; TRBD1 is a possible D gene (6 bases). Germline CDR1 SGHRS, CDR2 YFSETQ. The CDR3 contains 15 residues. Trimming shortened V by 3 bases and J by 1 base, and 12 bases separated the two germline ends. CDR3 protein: CASSSGEGGTDTQYF. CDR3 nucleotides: TGCGCCAGCAGCTCCGGAGAGGGGGGCACAGATACGCAGTATTTT. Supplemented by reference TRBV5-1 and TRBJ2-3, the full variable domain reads KAGVTQTPRYLIKTRGQQVTLSCSPISGHRSVSWYQQTPGQGLQFLFEYFSETQRNKGNFPGRFSGRQFSNSRSEMNVSTLELGDSALYLCASSSGEGGTDTQYFGPGTRLTVL.

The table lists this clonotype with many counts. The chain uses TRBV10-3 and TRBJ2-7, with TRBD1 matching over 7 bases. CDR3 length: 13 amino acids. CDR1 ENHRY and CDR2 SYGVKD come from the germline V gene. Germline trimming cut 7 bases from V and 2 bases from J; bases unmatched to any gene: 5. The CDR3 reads CAITRDRAYEQYF. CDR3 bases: TGTGCCATCACTCGAGACAGGGCCTACGAGCAGTACTTC.

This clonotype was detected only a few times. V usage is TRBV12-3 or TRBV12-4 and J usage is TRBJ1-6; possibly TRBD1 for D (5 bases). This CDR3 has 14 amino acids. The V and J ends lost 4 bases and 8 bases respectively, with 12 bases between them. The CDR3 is CASSYGRVDSPLHF. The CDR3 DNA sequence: TGTGCCAGCAGTTACGGCAGGGTTGATTCACCCCTCCACTTT.

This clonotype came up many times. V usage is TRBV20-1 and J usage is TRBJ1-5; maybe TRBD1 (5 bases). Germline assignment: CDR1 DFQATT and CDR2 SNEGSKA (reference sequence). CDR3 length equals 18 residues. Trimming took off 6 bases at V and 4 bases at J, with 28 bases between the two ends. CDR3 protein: CSATSFFSGTAINQPQHF. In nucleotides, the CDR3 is TGCAGTGCAACCAGCTTCTTCTCCGGGACGGCTATAAATCAGCCCCAGCATTTT.

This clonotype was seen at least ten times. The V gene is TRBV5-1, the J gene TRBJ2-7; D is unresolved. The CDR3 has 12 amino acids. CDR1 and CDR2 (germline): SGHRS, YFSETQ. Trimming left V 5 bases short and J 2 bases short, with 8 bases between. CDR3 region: CASSPDTYEQYF. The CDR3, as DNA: TGCGCCAGCAGTCCCGACACCTACGAGCAGTACTTC.

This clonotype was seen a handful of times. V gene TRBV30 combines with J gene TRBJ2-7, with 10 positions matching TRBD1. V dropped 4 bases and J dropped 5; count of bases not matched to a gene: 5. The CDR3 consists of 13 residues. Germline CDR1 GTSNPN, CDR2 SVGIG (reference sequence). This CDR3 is CAWTMGTGDEQYF. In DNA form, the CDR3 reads TGTGCCTGGACCATGGGGACAGGGGACGAGCAGTACTTC.

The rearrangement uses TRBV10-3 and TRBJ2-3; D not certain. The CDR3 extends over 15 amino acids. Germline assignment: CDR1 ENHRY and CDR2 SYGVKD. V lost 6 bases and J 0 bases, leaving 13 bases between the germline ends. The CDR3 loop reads CAISPTRDSTDTQYF. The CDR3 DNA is TGTGCCATCAGCCCCACACGAGACAGCACAGATACGCAGTATTTT.

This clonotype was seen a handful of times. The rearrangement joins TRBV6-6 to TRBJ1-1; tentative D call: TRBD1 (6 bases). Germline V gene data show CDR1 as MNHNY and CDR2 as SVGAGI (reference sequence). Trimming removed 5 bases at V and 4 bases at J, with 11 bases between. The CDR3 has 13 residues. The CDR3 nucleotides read TGTGCCAGCAGTACGCAACAGGGCACTGAAGCTTTCTTT. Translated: CASSTQQGTEAFF.

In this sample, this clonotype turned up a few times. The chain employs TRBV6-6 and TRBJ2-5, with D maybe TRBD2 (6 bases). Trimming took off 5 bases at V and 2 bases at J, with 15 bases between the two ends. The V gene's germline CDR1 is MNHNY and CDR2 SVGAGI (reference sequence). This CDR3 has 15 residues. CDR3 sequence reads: CASSLPAGGQETQYF. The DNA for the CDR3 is TGTGCCAGCAGTCTCCCCGCTGGGGGGCAAGAGACCCAGTACTTC.

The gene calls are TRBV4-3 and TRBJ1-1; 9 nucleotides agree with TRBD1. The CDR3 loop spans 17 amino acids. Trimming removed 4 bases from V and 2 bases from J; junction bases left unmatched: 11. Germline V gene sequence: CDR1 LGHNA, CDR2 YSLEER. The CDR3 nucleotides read TGCGCCAGCAGCCTAAATCTCCCGGGACAGGGAAACACTGAAGCTTTCTTT. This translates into CASSLNLPGQGNTEAFF.

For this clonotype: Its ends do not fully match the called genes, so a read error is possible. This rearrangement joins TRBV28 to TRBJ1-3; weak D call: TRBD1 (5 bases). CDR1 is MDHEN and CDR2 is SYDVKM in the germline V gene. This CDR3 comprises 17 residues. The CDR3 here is CASTLSKRPGAGNTIYF. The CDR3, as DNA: TGTGCCAGCACTTTATCGAAAAGGCCGGGGGCTGGAAACACCATATATTTT.

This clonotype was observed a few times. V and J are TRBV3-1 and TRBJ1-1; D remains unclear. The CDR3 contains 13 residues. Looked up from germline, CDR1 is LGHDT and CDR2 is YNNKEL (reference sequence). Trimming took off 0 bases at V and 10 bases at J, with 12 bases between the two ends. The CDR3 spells CASSQDPGSRAFF. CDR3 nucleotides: TGTGCCAGCAGCCAAGATCCAGGCTCTCGAGCTTTCTTT.